Each of the 23 T cell receptor beta chains below was sequenced from the same sample in a study of early T cells in non-severe SARS-CoV-2 infection. TCRdb re-derived calls from the 5' RACE reads in MiXCR, one entry per CDR3 protein. The table has 57,000 or so distinct CDR3 sequences, 12% seen once; the top ten hold about 1.2%. Sequences were derived from whole blood, sampled at baseline. These receptors came from an adult who was a healthcare worker with PCR-confirmed SARS-CoV-2 infection or an uninfected control (not recorded which). The donor label of this sample is uncertain.

The chain carries TRBV20-1 and TRBJ2-1; 10 bases line up with TRBD2. The CDR3 runs to 16 residues. Germline values: CDR1 DFQATT, CDR2 SNEGSKA (reference sequence). The ends lost 2 bases at V and 6 bases at J; junction bases unmatched: 10. The CDR3 loop reads CSARLAGDSSLNEQFF. In nucleotides, the CDR3 is TGCAGTGCTAGACTAGCGGGGGACAGCTCCCTCAATGAGCAGTTCTTC.

V is TRBV29-1 and J is TRBJ2-1, with D hard to call. Germline-derived CDR1 and CDR2 are SQVTM and ANQGSEA. The CDR3 is made up of 13 amino acids. The V end lost 7 bases, the J end lost 2 bases, and 12 bases lay between the germline ends. The CDR3 is CSAWTAAYNEQFF. In DNA, the CDR3 is TGCAGCGCTTGGACCGCCGCCTACAATGAGCAGTTCTTC.

This clonotype was recorded many times. Here the CDR3 reads CASSLVALTNEKLFF. In DNA form, the CDR3 reads TGTGCCAGCAGCTTAGTTGCTCTAACTAATGAAAAACTGTTTTTT. The rearrangement links TRBV7-2 to TRBJ1-4; D is ambiguous. Germline CDR1 SGHTA, CDR2 FQGNSA. The V end lost 1 base, the J end lost 1 base, and 7 bases lay between the germline ends. The CDR3 totals 15 residues.

The V call is TRBV6-1, the J call TRBJ1-2; D possibly corresponds to TRBD1 (5 bases). Germline loops: CDR1 MNHNS, CDR2 SASEGT. V was trimmed by 11 bases and J by 8 bases, leaving 24 bases between them. This CDR3 comprises 14 residues. CDR3 coding DNA: TGTGCCCTACAGGACCGGGGAACGTTGAAAGGCTACACCTTC. Translating gives CALQDRGTLKGYTF.

The V gene is TRBV28, the J gene TRBJ2-2, with D possibly TRBD2 on 6 matching bases. Trimming removed 1 base from V and 0 bases from J, with 6 bases in between. Germline CDR1 and CDR2: MDHEN and SYDVKM. The CDR3 is 15 residues long. CDR3 protein: CASSLSGANTGELFF. CDR3 DNA: TGTGCCAGCAGTTTATCGGGAGCGAACACCGGGGAGCTGTTTTTT. The variable domain in full, with the rest retrieved from reference TRBV28 and TRBJ2-2, is DVKVTQSSRYLVKRTGEKVFLECVQDMDHENMFWYRQDPGLGLRLIYFSYDVKMKEKGDIPEGYSVSREKKERFSLILESASTNQTSMYLCASSLSGANTGELFFGEGSRLTVL.

The CDR3 DNA reads as TGTGCCAGCAGCCCGGTTAGGCCTAGCGGGGGTTTCCGAGCAGATACGCAGTATTTT. It yields the protein CASSPVRPSGGFRADTQYF. V and J are TRBV5-6 and TRBJ2-3; TRBD2 aligns across 10 bases. V lost 4 bases to trimming and J lost 4 bases; unmatched junction nucleotides: 18. The CDR3 has 19 amino acids. Germline assignment: CDR1 SGHDT and CDR2 YYEEEE.

This clonotype has just a few counts. The chain joins TRBV2 to TRBJ1-1; D is perhaps TRBD1 (6 bases). The CDR3 has 16 amino acids. From germline, CDR1 is SNHLY and CDR2 FYNNEI. V was trimmed by 8 bases and J by 6 bases, leaving 25 bases between them. In DNA, the CDR3 is TGTGCCAGCTCCTCAGTGGGGGTGCACAGGGCCGCTGAAGCTTTCTTT. It specifies CASSSVGVHRAAEAFF. The full variable domain, its missing parts supplied by reference TRBV2 and TRBJ1-1, is EPEVTQTPSHQVTQMGQEVILRCVPISNHLYFYWYRQILGQKVEFLVSFYNNEISEKSEIFDDQFSVERPDGSNFTLKIRSTKLEDSAMYFCASSSVGVHRAAEAFFGQGTRLTVV.

The chain uses TRBV6-9 and TRBJ2-5, with 11 bases identical to TRBD2. CDR1 and CDR2 from the germline V gene are MNHGY and SVAAGI. The CDR3 length is 18 residues. With 7 bases clipped from V and 7 bases from J, the junction kept 20 bases outside the gene matches. Here the CDR3 reads CASIQKGASGGSPGTQYF. DNA of the CDR3: TGTGCCAGCATTCAAAAAGGGGCTAGCGGGGGGTCCCCAGGGACCCAGTACTTC.

With regard to this clonotype: Without the conserved terminal phenylalanine or tryptophan, this CDR3 likely stems from a read error. V and J are TRBV6-6 and TRBJ2-3; weak D call: TRBD1 (6 bases). The CDR3 has 15 residues. V was pared by 6 bases and J by 4 bases, with 17 bases between. Germline V CDR1 and CDR2: MNHNY, SVGAGI (reference sequence). The CDR3 spells CASSSFQKGADTQYS. The CDR3 nucleotides are TGTGCCAGCAGCTCATTTCAGAAGGGGGCAGATACGCAGTATTCT.

This rearrangement joins TRBV18 to TRBJ1-1; no firm D call. The CDR3 is 13 residues long. Trimming left V 8 bases short and J 2 bases short, with 12 bases between. Per the germline V gene, CDR1 is KGHSH and CDR2 is LQKENI. CDR3: CASLVRDNTEAFF. DNA for the CDR3: TGTGCCAGCCTGGTCCGGGATAACACTGAAGCTTTCTTT.

The rearrangement joins TRBV5-1 to TRBJ2-3; the match to TRBD1 covers 8 bases. The junction had 4 bases not matched to a gene; V was cut back by 4 bases and J by 3 bases. Germline CDR1 SGHRS, CDR2 YFSETQ. This CDR3 is built from 14 residues. CDR3 nucleotide sequence: TGCGCCAGCAGCCGAGGACAGGGAACAGATACGCAGTATTTT. Protein product: CASSRGQGTDTQYF.

CDR3 region: CASSQGRLPYEQYV. CDR3 DNA sequence: TGTGCCAGCAGCCAAGGGCGGCTACCCTACGAGCAGTACGTC. This sequence joins TRBV3-1 and TRBJ2-7; D gene ambiguous. V lost 1 base and J lost 2, with 9 bases in between. Germline assignment: CDR1 LGHDT and CDR2 YNNKEL (reference sequence). The CDR3 consists of 14 residues.

This chain connects TRBV11-1 to TRBJ2-1, with D uncertain. CDR3 length equals 14 residues. V shed 5 bases and J shed 4 bases, with 12 bases lying between them. Germline lookup yields CDR1 SGHAT and CDR2 FQDESV (reference sequence). CDR3 sequence (DNA): TGTGCCAGCAGCCGTCCGGGCCAGTACAATGAGCAGTTCTTC. Translating gives CASSRPGQYNEQFF.

This clonotype showed up many times. The chain has TRBV7-3 and TRBJ1-6, with D hard to call. Trimming stripped 2 bases from V and 6 bases from J, with 11 bases between. The CDR3 is 15 residues long. Germline V gene sequence: CDR1 SGHTA, CDR2 FQGTGA. CDR3 loop: CASSLRGNGNSPLHF. In nucleotides, the CDR3 is TGTGCCAGCAGCTTACGGGGAAACGGTAATTCACCCCTCCACTTT.

This clonotype was recorded at least ten times. The chain recombines TRBV20-1 with TRBJ2-3, with D perhaps TRBD1 or TRBD2 (5 bases each). V lost 6 bases, J lost 1 base, and 14 bases lay in between. The CDR3 covers 14 residues. The germline V gene encodes CDR1 DFQATT and CDR2 SNEGSKA (reference sequence). The CDR3, as DNA: TGCAGTGCGCTGGGGGAGACCCGCACAGATACGCAGTATTTT. It is translated as CSALGETRTDTQYF.

This clonotype was counted between two and nine times. The V call is TRBV6-6, the J call TRBJ2-3; tentatively, D is TRBD2 (7 bases). The CDR3 has 15 residues. Germline V CDR1 and CDR2: MNHNY, SVGAGI (reference sequence). V gave up 6 bases and J gave up 8 bases, with 21 bases separating them. The CDR3 nucleotides read TGTGCCAGCAGGGGTAACAGGGAGGGGCGAGCTACGCAGTATTTT. It yields the protein CASRGNREGRATQYF.

This clonotype was found a few times. V gene TRBV20-1 combines with J gene TRBJ1-2; tentatively, D is TRBD1 (6 bases). V dropped 4 bases and J dropped 8 bases, with 14 bases sitting between them. Germline V lookup: CDR1 DFQATT, CDR2 SNEGSKA (reference sequence). This CDR3 region has 12 residues. The CDR3 coding sequence is TGCAGTGCTACGACAGGACGCCACGGCTACACCTTC. Translating it yields CSATTGRHGYTF.

The chain combines TRBV29-1 with TRBJ2-5; D may be TRBD1 (6 bases). Trimming removed 6 bases at V and 5 bases at J, with 16 bases between. Germline lookup yields CDR1 SQVTM and CDR2 ANQGSEA. The CDR3 contains 13 residues. In DNA form, the CDR3 reads TGCAGCGTGGACAGCGAATTTGGGGAGACCCAGTACTTC. It yields the protein CSVDSEFGETQYF.

This clonotype occurred many times. J is TRBJ2-2 and V is TRBV5-1; D is undetermined. The CDR3 loop spans 16 amino acids. Trimming took 0 bases from V and 0 from J, leaving 9 bases between them. CDR1 is SGHRS and CDR2 is YFSETQ in the germline V gene. The CDR3 protein is CASSLGHGSNTGELFF. The CDR3 DNA reads TGCGCCAGCAGCTTGGGACACGGATCGAACACCGGGGAGCTGTTTTTT.

This chain connects TRBV7-8 to TRBJ2-2; the match to TRBD2 covers 9 bases. Germline loops: CDR1 SGHVS, CDR2 FQNEAQ. V was clipped by 0 bases and J by 0 bases; unmatched bases: 5. The length of the CDR3 is 18 residues. The CDR3 coding sequence is TGTGCCAGCAGCTTAGCCTCCCTAGCGGGGTCGAACACCGGGGAGCTGTTTTTT. It codes for CASSLASLAGSNTGELFF.

In its sample, this clonotype ranks as medium-sized. The chain uses TRBV18 and TRBJ2-2; tentative D call: TRBD1 (7 bases). V lost 4 bases and J 3 bases, leaving 15 bases between the germline ends. The CDR3 contains 16 residues. Germline lookup yields CDR1 KGHSH and CDR2 LQKENI. The DNA of the CDR3 is TGTGCCAGCTCACGGCAGGGGGGATCGGACACCGGGGAGCTGTTTTTT. Translated, it gives CASSRQGGSDTGELFF.

The chain joins TRBV12-3 or TRBV12-4 to TRBJ2-5, with 10 positions matching TRBD2. V lost 1 base, J lost 4 bases, and 6 bases stayed unmatched. CDR3 length equals 16 residues. The CDR3 protein is CASSLGTSGKGETQYF. The CDR3 DNA sequence: TGTGCCAGCAGTTTAGGAACTAGCGGGAAGGGAGAGACCCAGTACTTC.

The chain links TRBV20-1 to TRBJ1-4; D is undetermined. Trimming took off 5 bases at V and 8 bases at J, with 18 bases between the two ends. This CDR3 has 14 residues. CDR1 and CDR2 (germline): DFQATT, SNEGSKA (reference sequence). CDR3 sequence (DNA): TGCAGTGCTCCCGTTCAGGAGGATCGGGAAAAACTGTTTTTT. Protein sequence: CSAPVQEDREKLFF.